One sample yielded the 31 T cell receptor beta chains listed below, sequenced in a study of beta chain features in type 1 diabetes. Expressed TCRB transcripts were sequenced, since all the RNA that had been isolated was reverse transcribed. Assay: immunoSEQ multiplex PCR; the TCRdb copy retains only in-frame clones and omits some. The sample has a few hundred thousand clones, roughly 16% seen once. The sample comprised naive CD4+ T cells from blood. All receptors come from a woman aged 18-30 years in good health.

This clone showed up just a few times. The V call is TRBV5-1, the J call TRBJ1-2, with 11 positions matching TRBD1. Germline V gives CDR1 SGHRS, CDR2 YFSETQ. V shed 6 bases, J shed 5 bases, and the junction held 6 bases outside the gene matches. CDR3 length: 14 residues. CDR3 sequence: CASTGTGGLYGYTF. The CDR3 region has the DNA TGCGCCAGCACCGGGACAGGGGGATTGTATGGCTACACCTTC.

This clone was detected only a few times. V and J are TRBV11-2 and TRBJ2-1; D is uncertain. The CDR3 totals 11 residues. Germline V CDR1 and CDR2: SGHAT, FQNNGV. Between the trimmed V and J ends, which lost 3 bases and 6 bases, there was a span of 3 bases. Written as DNA, the CDR3 is TGTGCCAGCAGCTTCCTCAATGAGCAGTTCTTC. Amino acids: CASSFLNEQFF.

The chain recombines TRBV13 with TRBJ2-3; perhaps TRBD1 as D (5 bases). This CDR3 has 13 amino acids. The germline V gene has CDR1 PRHDT and CDR2 FYEKMQ (reference sequence). V was pared by 2 bases and J by 4 bases, with 7 bases between. CDR3 region: CASSLRGSDTQYF. The CDR3 DNA is TGTGCCAGCAGCTTAAGGGGATCAGATACGCAGTATTTT.

The genes are TRBV4-3 and TRBJ1-2; TRBD1 matches at 9 bases. The germline CDR1 and CDR2 sequences are LGHNA and YSLEER. There are 16 residues in the CDR3. The ends lost 0 bases at V and 3 bases at J; junction bases unmatched: 5. CDR3 amino acids: CASSQDHRGRDYGYTF. Here the CDR3 DNA reads TGCGCCAGCAGCCAAGATCACAGGGGGCGCGACTATGGCTACACCTTC.

V is TRBV19 and J is TRBJ1-2; 7 bases line up with TRBD1. The CDR3 extends over 14 amino acids. V trimming: 5 bases; J trimming: 2 bases; junction bases outside the gene matches: 5. CDR1 is LNHDA, CDR2 SQIVND, per germline (reference sequence). Written as DNA, the CDR3 is TGTGCCAGTAGTTCGGGACAGCTAAACTATGGCTACACCTTC. Residues: CASSSGQLNYGYTF.

In its sample, this clone was seen a few times. The chain recombines TRBV29-1 with TRBJ2-7; 7 bases are shared with TRBD1. There are 13 residues in the CDR3. In germline, CDR1 is SQVTM, CDR2 ANQGSEA. J gave up 3 bases and V 4 bases, and 6 bases lay outside the gene matches. DNA for the CDR3: TGCAGCGTTGTCCGGGACAGTCTCTACGAGCAGTACTTC. Translated, it gives CSVVRDSLYEQYF.

The rearrangement links TRBV30 to TRBJ1-5; no clear D gene. Germline lookup yields CDR1 GTSNPN and CDR2 SVGIG (reference sequence). Trimming cost V 4 bases and J 6 bases, with 16 bases left between them. This CDR3 region has 14 residues. As DNA, the CDR3 is TGTGCCTGGACAACGGTAGTCCGGGGTCAGCCCCAGCATTTT. This gives the protein CAWTTVVRGQPQHF.

This clone was recorded a few times. The gene calls are TRBV29-1 and TRBJ2-5; D perhaps matches TRBD2 (6 bases). The ends were cut back, 5 bases at V and 4 bases at J, with 20 bases in the middle. The CDR3 has 15 residues. CDR1 is SQVTM, CDR2 ANQGSEA, per germline. In DNA, the CDR3 is TGCAGCGTTCCTACCCGGACGGGGGTAGGAGAGACCCAGTACTTC. It specifies CSVPTRTGVGETQYF. The full variable domain, in which reference TRBV29-1 and TRBJ2-5 provide the parts outside the CDR3, is SAVISQKPSRDICQRGTSLTIQCQVDSQVTMMFWYRQQPGQSLTLIATANQGSEATYESGFVIDKFPISRPNLTFSTLTVSNMSPEDSSIYLCSVPTRTGVGETQYFGPGTRLLVL.

V usage is TRBV5-1 and J usage is TRBJ1-2; D is perhaps TRBD1 (5 bases). Germline V lookup: CDR1 SGHRS, CDR2 YFSETQ. Trimming stripped 0 bases from V and 8 bases from J, with 14 bases between. This CDR3 has 14 amino acids. The CDR3 region is CASSLGSGEEGYTF. CDR3 coding DNA: TGCGCCAGCAGCTTGGGGTCGGGGGAAGAAGGCTACACCTTC.

This clone was counted between two and nine times. The V and J genes are TRBV12-5 and TRBJ2-7; D unclear. The germline V gene has CDR1 LGHNT and CDR2 FRNRAP. The CDR3 extends over 12 amino acids. V was clipped by 0 bases and J by 6 bases, with 6 bases between them. Here the CDR3 DNA reads TGTGCTAGTGGTTTGGTTCCAGGCGAGCAGTACTTC. It encodes CASGLVPGEQYF.

This chain uses TRBV7-2 with TRBJ2-1, with D uncertain. Trimming took 5 bases from V and 1 from J, leaving 9 bases between them. The CDR3 totals 14 residues. Germline CDR1 and CDR2: SGHTA and FQGNSA. CDR3: CASSPRLSYNEQFF. The DNA of the CDR3 is TGTGCCAGCAGCCCACGACTTTCCTACAATGAGCAGTTCTTC.

This chain uses TRBV28 with TRBJ2-3; 12 bases are a match to TRBD2. The germline V gene has CDR1 MDHEN and CDR2 SYDVKM. Trimming removed 6 bases from V and 6 bases from J; junction bases left unmatched: 4. CDR3 size: 14 residues. CDR3 bases: TGTGCCAGCAGAGGACTAGCGGGGAGGGATACGCAGTATTTT. Its protein product is CASRGLAGRDTQYF.

The rearrangement links TRBV25-1 to TRBJ1-4; TRBD1 matches 7 bases. CDR3 length: 16 amino acids. Trimming took 3 bases from V and 8 from J; bases not matched to a gene: 12. Germline V gene data show CDR1 as MGHDK and CDR2 as SYGVNS. CDR3 region: CASSDPRQGGGEKLFF. CDR3 nucleotides: TGTGCCAGCAGTGACCCTCGACAGGGCGGTGGGGAAAAACTGTTTTTT.

The chain employs TRBV14 and TRBJ2-1, with TRBD2 matching 7 bases. CDR1 is SGHDN, CDR2 FVKESK, per germline. The J segment lost 9 bases and the V segment lost 4 bases, leaving 3 bases of the junction unmatched. The CDR3 consists of 12 residues. The CDR3 region has the DNA TGTGCCAGCAGCCGTGGGGGGGTTGAGCAGTTCTTC. This translates into CASSRGGVEQFF.

There are a few counts of this clone. The chain employs TRBV6-6 and TRBJ2-3; D is ambiguous. CDR3 length: 11 residues. Germline values: CDR1 MNHNY, CDR2 SVGAGI (reference sequence). V was trimmed by 4 bases and J by 5 bases, leaving 4 bases between them. The CDR3 sequence is CASSFRDTQYF. The CDR3 coding sequence is TGTGCCAGCAGTTTCAGAGATACGCAGTATTTT.

The table lists this clone with a few counts. The chain couples TRBV5-1 to TRBJ2-1, with 11 bases aligning to TRBD2. The CDR3 has 16 residues. Germline CDR1 reads SGHRS; CDR2 reads YFSETQ. The V and J ends lost 0 bases and 6 bases, in that order; junction bases with no gene match: 5. The CDR3 is CASSLELAGVVNEQFF. CDR3 DNA: TGCGCCAGCAGCTTGGAACTAGCGGGAGTCGTCAATGAGCAGTTCTTC.

The chain links TRBV2 to TRBJ1-2, with a possible D match to TRBD1 (5 bases). Germline CDR1 is SNHLY and CDR2 is FYNNEI. The CDR3 covers 13 residues. V lost 7 bases, J lost 9 bases, and 18 bases lay in between. The CDR3 spells CASTVPTQGSYTF. The DNA for the CDR3 is TGTGCCAGCACGGTACCCACCCAGGGCAGCTACACCTTC.

There are a few counts of this clone. This rearrangement joins TRBV4-3 to TRBJ1-2, with a weak D call TRBD1 (5 bases). The V gene's germline CDR1 is LGHNA and CDR2 YSLEER. This CDR3 comprises 14 residues. Deletions cut 1 base from V and 8 bases from J, with 14 bases between. This CDR3 reads CASSQVGRSGGYTF. As DNA, the CDR3 is TGCGCCAGCAGCCAAGTAGGGCGCTCAGGGGGCTACACCTTC.

This chain connects TRBV2 to TRBJ2-7, with 10 bases identical to TRBD2. The germline V gene has CDR1 SNHLY and CDR2 FYNNEI. V trimming: 7 bases; J trimming: 5 bases; junction bases outside the gene matches: 11. This CDR3 is 15 amino acids long. The CDR3 nucleotides are TGTGCCAGCACTCAGGGGAGCGGGAGGGCCAACGAGCAGTACTTC. Translated: CASTQGSGRANEQYF. The full variable domain, its missing parts supplied by reference TRBV2 and TRBJ2-7, is EPEVTQTPSHQVTQMGQEVILRCVPISNHLYFYWYRQILGQKVEFLVSFYNNEISEKSEIFDDQFSVERPDGSNFTLKIRSTKLEDSAMYFCASTQGSGRANEQYFGPGTRLTVT.

The genes are TRBV7-2 and TRBJ1-2; D is ambiguous. The CDR3 is 13 residues long. CDR1 and CDR2 (germline): SGHTA, FQGNSA. V was clipped by 3 bases and J by 6 bases, with 11 bases between them. The CDR3 region is CASSFSGVDGYTF. In nucleotides, the CDR3 is TGTGCCAGCAGCTTCTCCGGGGTCGATGGCTACACCTTC.

The rearrangement links TRBV7-9 to TRBJ2-1; D is unclear. CDR1 SEHNR and CDR2 FQNEAQ come from the germline V gene (reference sequence). The CDR3 runs to 12 residues. V lost 5 bases and J 8 bases, leaving 10 bases between the germline ends. In DNA, the CDR3 is TGTGCCAGCAGCAGTTTAGAGGATGAGCAGTTCTTC. It specifies CASSSLEDEQFF.

The V and J genes are TRBV18 and TRBJ1-1; a possible D gene is TRBD1 (6 bases). This CDR3 comprises 14 residues. The V end was cut by 3 bases, the J end by 1 base, with 9 bases between. CDR1 is KGHSH, CDR2 LQKENI, per germline. The CDR3 protein is CASSPQGRNTEAFF. Here the CDR3 DNA reads TGTGCCAGCTCACCCCAGGGGCGGAACACTGAAGCTTTCTTT.

The chain is built from TRBV5-1 and TRBJ2-1; 10 bases are shared with TRBD1. V lost 3 bases and J lost 2; bases outside the gene matches: 5. Germline V gene data show CDR1 as SGHRS and CDR2 as YFSETQ. The CDR3 consists of 16 residues. DNA for the CDR3: TGCGCCAGCAGCTCGCGGACAGGGGGACCCTACAATGAGCAGTTCTTC. Translated, it gives CASSSRTGGPYNEQFF.

This clone came up a few times. The genes are TRBV28 and TRBJ2-3; D might be TRBD2 (5 bases). The CDR3 extends over 15 amino acids. Deletions cut 3 bases from V and 0 bases from J, with 10 bases between. Germline V lookup: CDR1 MDHEN, CDR2 SYDVKM. The CDR3 loop is CASSLEEASTDTQYF. CDR3 DNA: TGTGCCAGCAGTTTGGAGGAAGCTAGCACAGATACGCAGTATTTT.

There are a few counts of this clone. The chain has TRBV29-1 and TRBJ2-3; 12 bases agree with TRBD1. The CDR3 is made up of 14 amino acids. Germline loops: CDR1 SQVTM, CDR2 ANQGSEA. Germline trimming cut 6 bases from V and 6 bases from J; bases unmatched to any gene: 7. This chain's CDR3 is CSVRGTGGPDTQYF. In DNA form, the CDR3 reads TGCAGCGTCCGGGGGACAGGGGGCCCCGATACGCAGTATTTT.

The chain has TRBV9 and TRBJ1-1, with D unclear. CDR1 is SGDLS, CDR2 YYNGEE, per germline. This CDR3 contains 14 residues. V gave up 2 bases and J gave up 0 bases, with 8 bases separating them. CDR3 coding DNA: TGTGCCAGCAGCGTTCCAGTTCTGAACACTGAAGCTTTCTTT. It codes for CASSVPVLNTEAFF.

The count of this clone is one. The same CDR3 can be traced to other DNA sequences in this sample. The chain is built from TRBV18 and TRBJ1-1, with D perhaps TRBD1 (6 bases). In germline, CDR1 is KGHSH, CDR2 LQKENI. Trimming removed 3 bases from V and 1 base from J, with 9 bases in between. The CDR3 is made up of 14 amino acids. The CDR3 nucleotides read TGTGCCAGCTCACCTACGACAGGGAACACTGAAGCTTTCTTT. Its translation: CASSPTTGNTEAFF.

The CDR3: CASSVTTGELFF. Here the CDR3 DNA reads TGTGCCAGCAGCGTCACAACCGGGGAGCTGTTTTTT. The chain combines TRBV11-3 with TRBJ2-2; D gene unclear. The germline gives CDR1 SGHNT, CDR2 YENEEA. Trimming removed 5 bases from V and 5 bases from J, with 6 bases in between. This CDR3 spans 12 amino acids.

The chain links TRBV6-5 to TRBJ1-1, with D unclear. The CDR3 extends over 15 amino acids. Per germline, CDR1 MNHEY and CDR2 SVGAGI. The ends were cut back, 1 base at V and 1 base at J, with 10 bases in the middle. CDR3 coding DNA: TGTGCCAGCAGTTACTTTGGCTCGGGGAACACTGAAGCTTTCTTT. It is translated as CASSYFGSGNTEAFF.

Regarding this clone: An end of the junction differs from the germline gene, which may be a read error. This sequence joins TRBV11-2 and TRBJ2-1; TRBD2 agrees at 11 bases. This CDR3 has 16 residues. CDR1 SGHAT and CDR2 FQNNGV come from the germline V gene. The DNA of the CDR3 is TGTGCCAGCAGCTTTGTAAGGGCTAGCGGGAGGTCACCAGGTGTCTTC. Its protein product is CASSFVRASGRSPGVF.

The chain uses TRBV5-4 and TRBJ2-1; 11 bases are shared with TRBD1. The CDR3 sequence is 15 residues long. CDR1 and CDR2 from the germline V gene are SGHNT and YYREEE (reference sequence). V dropped 3 bases and J dropped 7; count of bases not matched to a gene: 6. CDR3 coding DNA: TGTGCCAGCAGCTACGGACAGGGGGCGGTGAATGAGCAGTTCTTC. This sequence encodes CASSYGQGAVNEQFF. The full variable domain, its missing parts supplied by reference TRBV5-4 and TRBJ2-1, is ETGVTQSPTHLIKTRGQQVTLRCSSQSGHNTVSWYQQALGQGPQFIFQYYREEENGRGNFPPRFSGLQFPNYSSELNVNALELDDSALYLCASSYGQGAVNEQFFGPGTRLTVL.